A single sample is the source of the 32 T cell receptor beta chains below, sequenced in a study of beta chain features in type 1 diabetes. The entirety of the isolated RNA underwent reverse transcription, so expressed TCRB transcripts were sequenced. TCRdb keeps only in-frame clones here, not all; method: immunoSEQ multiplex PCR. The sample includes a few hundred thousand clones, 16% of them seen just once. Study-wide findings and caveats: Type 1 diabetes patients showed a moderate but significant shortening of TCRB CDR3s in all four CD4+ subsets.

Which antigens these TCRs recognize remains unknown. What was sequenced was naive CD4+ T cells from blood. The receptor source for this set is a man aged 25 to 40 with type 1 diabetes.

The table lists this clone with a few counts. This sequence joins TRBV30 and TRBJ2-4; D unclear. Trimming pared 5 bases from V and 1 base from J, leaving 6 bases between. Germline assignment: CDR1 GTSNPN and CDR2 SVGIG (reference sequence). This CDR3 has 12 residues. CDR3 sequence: CAWGPAKNIQYF. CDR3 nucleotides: TGTGCCTGGGGGCCGGCCAAAAACATTCAGTACTTC.

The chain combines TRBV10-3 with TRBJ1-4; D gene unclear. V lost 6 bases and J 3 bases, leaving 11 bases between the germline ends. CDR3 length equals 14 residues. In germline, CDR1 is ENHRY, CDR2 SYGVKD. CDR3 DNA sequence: TGTGCCATCAGCCAGTCGCAACCTAATGAAAAACTGTTTTTT. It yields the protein CAISQSQPNEKLFF.

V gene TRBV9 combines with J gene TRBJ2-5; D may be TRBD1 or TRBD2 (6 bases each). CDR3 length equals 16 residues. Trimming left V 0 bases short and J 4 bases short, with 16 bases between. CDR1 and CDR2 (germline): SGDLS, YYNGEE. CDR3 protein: CASSVEGGTWGETQYF. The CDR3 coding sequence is TGTGCCAGCAGCGTAGAGGGCGGGACATGGGGAGAGACCCAGTACTTC.

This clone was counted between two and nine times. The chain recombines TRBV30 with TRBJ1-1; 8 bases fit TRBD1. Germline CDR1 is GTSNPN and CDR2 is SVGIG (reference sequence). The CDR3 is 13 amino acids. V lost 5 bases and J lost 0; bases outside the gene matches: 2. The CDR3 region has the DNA TGTGCCTGGGGGACAGGTCTGAACACTGAAGCTTTCTTT. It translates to CAWGTGLNTEAFF.

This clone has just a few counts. The CDR3 is CASSFGGHLSYEQYF. CDR3 sequence (DNA): TGTGCCAGCAGTTTTGGAGGGCATCTCTCCTACGAGCAGTACTTC. The V call is TRBV28, the J call TRBJ2-7; D is possibly TRBD2 (6 bases). Trimming removed 3 bases at V and 0 bases at J, with 12 bases between. CDR3 length equals 15 residues. The V gene's germline CDR1 is MDHEN and CDR2 SYDVKM.

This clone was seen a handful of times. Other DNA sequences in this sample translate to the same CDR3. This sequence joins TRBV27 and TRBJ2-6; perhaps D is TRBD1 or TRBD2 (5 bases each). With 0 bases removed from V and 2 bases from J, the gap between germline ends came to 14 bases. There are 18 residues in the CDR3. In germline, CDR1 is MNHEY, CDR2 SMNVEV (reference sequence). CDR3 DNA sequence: TGTGCCAGCAGTTTATCGAAGGGTCTGGGGGCTGGGGCCAACGTCCTGACTTTC. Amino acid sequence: CASSLSKGLGAGANVLTF.

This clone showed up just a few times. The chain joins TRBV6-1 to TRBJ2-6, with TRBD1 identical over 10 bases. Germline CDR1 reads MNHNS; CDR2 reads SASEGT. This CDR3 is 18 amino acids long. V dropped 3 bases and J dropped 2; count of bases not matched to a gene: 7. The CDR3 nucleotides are TGTGCCAGCAGTGACGGAGGACAGGGGGAAGCTGGGGCCAACGTCCTGACTTTC. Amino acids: CASSDGGQGEAGANVLTF.

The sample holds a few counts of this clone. CDR3 amino acids: CAIRTQGGETQYF. CDR3 sequence (DNA): TGTGCCATCAGAACACAGGGTGGGGAGACCCAGTACTTC. The V gene is TRBV10-3, the J gene TRBJ2-5, with a tentative D call TRBD1 (6 bases). Per the germline V gene, CDR1 is ENHRY and CDR2 is SYGVKD. The CDR3 is 13 residues long. V lost 6 bases and J 5 bases, leaving 13 bases between the germline ends.

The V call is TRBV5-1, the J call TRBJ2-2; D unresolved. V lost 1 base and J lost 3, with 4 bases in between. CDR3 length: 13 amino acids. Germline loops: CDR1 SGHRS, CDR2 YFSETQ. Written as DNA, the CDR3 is TGCGCCAGCAGCTTGACTCACACCGGGGAGCTGTTTTTT. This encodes CASSLTHTGELFF.

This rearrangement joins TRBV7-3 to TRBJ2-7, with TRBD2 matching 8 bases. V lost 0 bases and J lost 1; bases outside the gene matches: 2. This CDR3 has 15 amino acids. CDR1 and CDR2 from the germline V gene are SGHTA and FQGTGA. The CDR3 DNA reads TGTGCCAGCAGCTTAACCCTAGCGGGTTCCTACGAGCAGTACTTC. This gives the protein CASSLTLAGSYEQYF.

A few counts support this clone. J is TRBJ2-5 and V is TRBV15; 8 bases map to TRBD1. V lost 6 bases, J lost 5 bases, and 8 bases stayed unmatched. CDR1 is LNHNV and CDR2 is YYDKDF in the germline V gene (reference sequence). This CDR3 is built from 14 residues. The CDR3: CATRRQGSEETQYF. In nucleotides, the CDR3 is TGTGCCACCAGGAGACAGGGGAGTGAGGAGACCCAGTACTTC. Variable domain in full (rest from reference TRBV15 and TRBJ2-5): DAMVIQNPRYQVTQFGKPVTLSCSQTLNHNVMYWYQQKSSQAPKLLFHYYDKDFNNEADTPDNFQSRRPNTSFCFLDIRSPGLGDTAMYLCATRRQGSEETQYFGPGTRLLVL.

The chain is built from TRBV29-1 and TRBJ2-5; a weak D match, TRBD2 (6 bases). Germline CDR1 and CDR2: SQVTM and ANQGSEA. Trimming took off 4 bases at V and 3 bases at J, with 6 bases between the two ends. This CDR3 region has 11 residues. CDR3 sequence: CSVGGEETQYF. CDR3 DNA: TGCAGCGTTGGGGGGGAAGAGACCCAGTACTTC. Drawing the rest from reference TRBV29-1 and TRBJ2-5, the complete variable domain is SAVISQKPSRDICQRGTSLTIQCQVDSQVTMMFWYRQQPGQSLTLIATANQGSEATYESGFVIDKFPISRPNLTFSTLTVSNMSPEDSSIYLCSVGGEETQYFGPGTRLLVL.

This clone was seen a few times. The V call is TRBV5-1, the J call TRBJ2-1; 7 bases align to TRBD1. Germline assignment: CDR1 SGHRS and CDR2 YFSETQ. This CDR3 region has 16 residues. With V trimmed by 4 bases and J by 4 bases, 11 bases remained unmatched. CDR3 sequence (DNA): TGCGCCAGCAGCCCCCGGGACAGTAACGCATACAATGAGCAGTTCTTC. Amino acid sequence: CASSPRDSNAYNEQFF.

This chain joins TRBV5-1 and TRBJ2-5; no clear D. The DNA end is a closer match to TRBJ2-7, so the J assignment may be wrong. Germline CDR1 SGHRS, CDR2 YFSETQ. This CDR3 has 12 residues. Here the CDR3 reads CASSLGNYEQYF. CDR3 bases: TGCGCCAGCAGCTTGGGGAACTACGAGCAGTACTTC.

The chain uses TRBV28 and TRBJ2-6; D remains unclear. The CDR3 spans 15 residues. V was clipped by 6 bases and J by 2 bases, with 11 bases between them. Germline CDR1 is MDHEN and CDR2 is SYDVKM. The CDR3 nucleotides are TGTGCCAGCAGCGGGCCGGGCGCTGGGGCCAACGTCCTGACTTTC. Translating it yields CASSGPGAGANVLTF.

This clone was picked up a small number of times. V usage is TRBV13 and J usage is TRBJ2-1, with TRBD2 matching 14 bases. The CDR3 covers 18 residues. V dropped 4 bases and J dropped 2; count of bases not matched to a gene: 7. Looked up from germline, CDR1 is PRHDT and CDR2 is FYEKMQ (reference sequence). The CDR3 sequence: CASSSPGLAGVPYNEQFF. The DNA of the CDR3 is TGTGCCAGCAGCTCACCGGGACTAGCGGGAGTACCCTACAATGAGCAGTTCTTC.

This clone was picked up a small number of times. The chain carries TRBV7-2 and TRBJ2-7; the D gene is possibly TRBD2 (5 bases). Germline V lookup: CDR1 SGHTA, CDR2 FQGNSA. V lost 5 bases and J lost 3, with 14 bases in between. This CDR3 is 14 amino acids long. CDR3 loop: CASSPPWGVYEQYF. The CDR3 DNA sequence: TGTGCCAGCAGCCCACCATGGGGAGTCTACGAGCAGTACTTC.

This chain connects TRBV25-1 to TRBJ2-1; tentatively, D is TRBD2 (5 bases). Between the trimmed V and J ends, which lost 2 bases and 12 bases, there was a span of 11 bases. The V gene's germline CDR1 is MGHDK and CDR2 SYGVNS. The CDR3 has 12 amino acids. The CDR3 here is CASSEGQTTQFF. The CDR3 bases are TGTGCCAGCAGTGAAGGCCAGACTACGCAGTTCTTC. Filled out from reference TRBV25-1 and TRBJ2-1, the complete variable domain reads EADIYQTPRYLVIGTGKKITLECSQTMGHDKMYWYQQDPGMELHLIHYSYGVNSTEKGDLSSESTVSRIRTEHFPLTLESARPSHTSQYLCASSEGQTTQFFGPGTRLTVL.

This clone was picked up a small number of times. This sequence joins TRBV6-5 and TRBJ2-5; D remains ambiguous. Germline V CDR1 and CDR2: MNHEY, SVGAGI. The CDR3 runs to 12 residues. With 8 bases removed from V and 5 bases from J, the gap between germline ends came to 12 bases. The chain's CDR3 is CASSLGFETQYF. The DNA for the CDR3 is TGTGCCAGCTCCCTAGGCTTCGAGACCCAGTACTTC.

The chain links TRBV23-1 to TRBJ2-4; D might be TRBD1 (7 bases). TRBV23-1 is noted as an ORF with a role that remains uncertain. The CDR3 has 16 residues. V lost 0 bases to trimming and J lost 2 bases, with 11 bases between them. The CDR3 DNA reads TGCGCCAGCAGTCAATCGTGGAGGGGGCCCAAAAACATTCAGTACTTC. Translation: CASSQSWRGPKNIQYF.

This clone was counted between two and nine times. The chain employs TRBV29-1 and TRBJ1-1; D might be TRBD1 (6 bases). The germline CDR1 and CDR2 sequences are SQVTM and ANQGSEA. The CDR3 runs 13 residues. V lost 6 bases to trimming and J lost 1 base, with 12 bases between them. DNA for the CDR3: TGCAGCGTAATAAAGGGACAGAACACTGAAGCTTTCTTT. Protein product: CSVIKGQNTEAFF.

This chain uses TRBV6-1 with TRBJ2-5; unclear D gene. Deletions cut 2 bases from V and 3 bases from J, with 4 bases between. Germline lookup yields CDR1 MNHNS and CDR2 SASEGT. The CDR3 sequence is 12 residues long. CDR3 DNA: TGTGCCAGCAGTGAACAGAAAGAGACCCAGTACTTC. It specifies CASSEQKETQYF.

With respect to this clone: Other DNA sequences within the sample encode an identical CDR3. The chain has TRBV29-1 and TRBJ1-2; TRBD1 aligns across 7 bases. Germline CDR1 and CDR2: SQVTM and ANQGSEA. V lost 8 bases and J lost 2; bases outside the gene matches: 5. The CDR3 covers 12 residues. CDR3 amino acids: CSLGQANYGYTF. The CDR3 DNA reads TGCAGCCTCGGACAGGCAAACTATGGCTACACCTTC.

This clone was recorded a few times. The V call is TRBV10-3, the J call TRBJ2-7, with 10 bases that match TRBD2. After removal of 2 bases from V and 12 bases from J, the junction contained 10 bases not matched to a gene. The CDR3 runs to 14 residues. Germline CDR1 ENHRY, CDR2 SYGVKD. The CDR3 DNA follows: TGTGCCATCAGTGAGGGACTAGCGGACGTTTATCGGTACTTC. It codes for CAISEGLADVYRYF.

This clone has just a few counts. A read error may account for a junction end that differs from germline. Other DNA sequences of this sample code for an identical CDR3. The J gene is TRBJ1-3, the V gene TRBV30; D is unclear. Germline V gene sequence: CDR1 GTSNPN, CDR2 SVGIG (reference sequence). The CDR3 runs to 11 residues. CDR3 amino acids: CAWSVGDTIYF. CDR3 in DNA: TGTGCCTGGAGTGTTGGAGACACCATATATTTT.

The CDR3 coding sequence is TGTGCCAGCAGCCTTCTGGCCGACTACGAGCAGTACTTC. This codes for CASSLLADYEQYF. The J gene is TRBJ2-7, the V gene TRBV7-6; D gene uncertain. V dropped 5 bases and J dropped 3 bases, with 11 bases sitting between them. The CDR3 covers 13 residues. Germline V gene data show CDR1 as SGHVS and CDR2 as FNYEAQ.

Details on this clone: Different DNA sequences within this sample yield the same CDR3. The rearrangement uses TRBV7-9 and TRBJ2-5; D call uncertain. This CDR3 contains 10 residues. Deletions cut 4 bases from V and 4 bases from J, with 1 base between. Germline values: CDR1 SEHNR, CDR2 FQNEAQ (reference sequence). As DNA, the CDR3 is TGTGCCAGCAGCTCAGAGACCCAGTACTTC. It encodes CASSSETQYF.

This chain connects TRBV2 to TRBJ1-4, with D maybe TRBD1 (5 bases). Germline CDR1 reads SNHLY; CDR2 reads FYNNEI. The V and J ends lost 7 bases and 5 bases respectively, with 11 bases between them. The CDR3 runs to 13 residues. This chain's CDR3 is CASKRGGNEKLFF. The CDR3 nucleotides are TGTGCCAGCAAAAGGGGAGGCAATGAAAAACTGTTTTTT.

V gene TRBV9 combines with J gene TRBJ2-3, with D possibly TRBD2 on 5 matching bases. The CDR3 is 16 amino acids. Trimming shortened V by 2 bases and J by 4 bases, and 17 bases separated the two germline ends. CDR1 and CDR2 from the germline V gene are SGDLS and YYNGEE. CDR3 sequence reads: CASSVRSSGGSDTQYF. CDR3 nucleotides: TGTGCCAGCAGCGTGAGGAGCTCTGGAGGATCAGATACGCAGTATTTT.

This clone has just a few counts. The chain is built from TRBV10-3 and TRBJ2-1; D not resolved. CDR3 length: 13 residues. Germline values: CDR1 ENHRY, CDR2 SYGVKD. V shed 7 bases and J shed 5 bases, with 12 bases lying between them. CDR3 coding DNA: TGTGCCATCAAACGGGCCGCTGACAATGAGCAGTTCTTC. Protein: CAIKRAADNEQFF.

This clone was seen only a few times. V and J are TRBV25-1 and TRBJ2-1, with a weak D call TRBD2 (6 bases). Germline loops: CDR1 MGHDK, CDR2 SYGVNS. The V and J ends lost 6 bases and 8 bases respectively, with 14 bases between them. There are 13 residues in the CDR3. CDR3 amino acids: CASRSTSTDEQFF. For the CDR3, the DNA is TGTGCCAGCAGGAGTACTAGCACGGATGAGCAGTTCTTC.

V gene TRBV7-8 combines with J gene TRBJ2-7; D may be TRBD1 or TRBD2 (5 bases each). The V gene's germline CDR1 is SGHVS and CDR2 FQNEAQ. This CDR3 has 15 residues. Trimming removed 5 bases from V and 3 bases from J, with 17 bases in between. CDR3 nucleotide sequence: TGTGCCAGCAGCCCCTTCGGGACGGCCGACTACGAGCAGTACTTC. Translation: CASSPFGTADYEQYF.